This T cell receptor beta chain was captured by sequencing in a study of cytomegalovirus exposure and HLA in healthy donors. On this clone itself: Antigen specificity is unknown.

With 60 Vbeta and 13 Jbeta primers, the PCR was carried out. Clones were sequenced by immunoSEQ multiplex PCR, and TCRdb holds only the in-frame ones, with some missing. The table shows 95,000 to 100,000 clones, with around 79% occurring only once. Study-wide results and caveats: In a later analysis, at a false discovery rate of 0.05, about 17,000 TCR beta sequences matched HLA alleles. The study listed roughly 160 cytomegalovirus-associated TCR beta chains. Sequencing probably produced one cluster of sequence variants that were highly shared.

Nominal health characterized the donors when sampled, though unrecorded immune exposures were likely. Sample: PBMCs. This clonotype was obtained from a woman aged 40 to 50 in good health and CMV-seronegative.

The CDR3 DNA sequence: TGTGCCAGCAGCTACAGGGGTGCTGAAGCTTTCTTT. Its protein product is CASSYRGAEAFF. The chain couples TRBV11-3 to TRBJ1-1; 7 positions agree with TRBD1. The CDR3 is 12 amino acids. V lost 4 bases, J lost 6 bases, and 2 bases stayed unmatched. Germline CDR1 and CDR2: SGHNT and YENEEA.